The sequence of this T cell receptor (beta chain) was determined in a study of T cells in Graves' hyperthyroidism and ophthalmopathy. The study's findings and limits: The model made its ophthalmopathy prediction, and onset followed a median roughly 6.5 months later. Most thyroid-expanded clonotypes above 0.001 were also found in blood.

Diagnostic assessment was based on clinical symptoms, serum thyroxine and TRAb, thyroid ultrasound and orbital computed tomography. Fresh peripheral blood, 10 ml, was the source of the PBMCs. Germline trimming cut 0 bases from V and 0 bases from J; bases unmatched to any gene: 11. This CDR3 has 19 amino acids. Looked up from germline, CDR1 is SGHDN and CDR2 is FVKESK. This clonotype was seen repeatedly, ten times or more. Its antigen is not identified. Amplified TCR beta CDR3 regions came from RNA transcripts. HTBI primers were used for first-round RT-PCR of the TCR CDR3. TCRdb re-called the multiplex PCR reads with MiXCR, one entry per CDR3 protein. The table has 250,000 to 300,000 distinct CDR3 sequences, roughly 15% seen once.

The receptor was derived from a woman aged 45-65 years with Graves' hyperthyroidism that later progressed to Graves' ophthalmopathy. The sample comprised blood. The chain has TRBV14 and TRBJ1-1; 9 nucleotides line up with TRBD1. DNA for the CDR3: TGTGCCAGCAGCCAAGACTTTACCGGGACAGGGTACATGAACACTGAAGCTTTCTTT. It encodes CASSQDFTGTGYMNTEAFF. The full variable domain, with the rest looked up from reference TRBV14 and TRBJ1-1, is EAGVTQFPSHSVIEKGQTVTLRCDPISGHDNLYWYRRVMGKEIKFLLHFVKESKQDESGMPNNRFLAERTGGTYSTLKVQPAELEDSGVYFCASSQDFTGTGYMNTEAFFGQGTRLTVV.